This T cell receptor beta chain was retrieved from a study of shared clonotypes between healthy human individuals. This CDR3 is built from 15 residues. V gave up 5 bases and J gave up 7 bases, with 17 bases separating them. CDR1 and CDR2 from the germline V gene are MDHEN and SYDVKM. CD8 cells regarded as naive lacked CD45RO, were positively chosen for CCR7, and omitted terminally differentiated effector memory CD45RA+ cells. Assay used: immunoSEQ multiplex PCR; TCRdb lists only in-frame clones, some missing. The sample consists of about 2.2 million clones, over 85% of them appearing once. The sample consisted of naive CD8+ T cells from PBMCs. J is TRBJ1-4 and V is TRBV28; no clear D gene. The TCR sequence derives from a man in his late teens or twenties in good health. Some clones in this sample may be carry-over from other donors' samples. CDR3 protein: CASSPLGYGSEKLFF. CDR3 nucleotides: TGTGCCAGCAGTCCCCTAGGGTACGGATCTGAAAAACTGTTTTTT.